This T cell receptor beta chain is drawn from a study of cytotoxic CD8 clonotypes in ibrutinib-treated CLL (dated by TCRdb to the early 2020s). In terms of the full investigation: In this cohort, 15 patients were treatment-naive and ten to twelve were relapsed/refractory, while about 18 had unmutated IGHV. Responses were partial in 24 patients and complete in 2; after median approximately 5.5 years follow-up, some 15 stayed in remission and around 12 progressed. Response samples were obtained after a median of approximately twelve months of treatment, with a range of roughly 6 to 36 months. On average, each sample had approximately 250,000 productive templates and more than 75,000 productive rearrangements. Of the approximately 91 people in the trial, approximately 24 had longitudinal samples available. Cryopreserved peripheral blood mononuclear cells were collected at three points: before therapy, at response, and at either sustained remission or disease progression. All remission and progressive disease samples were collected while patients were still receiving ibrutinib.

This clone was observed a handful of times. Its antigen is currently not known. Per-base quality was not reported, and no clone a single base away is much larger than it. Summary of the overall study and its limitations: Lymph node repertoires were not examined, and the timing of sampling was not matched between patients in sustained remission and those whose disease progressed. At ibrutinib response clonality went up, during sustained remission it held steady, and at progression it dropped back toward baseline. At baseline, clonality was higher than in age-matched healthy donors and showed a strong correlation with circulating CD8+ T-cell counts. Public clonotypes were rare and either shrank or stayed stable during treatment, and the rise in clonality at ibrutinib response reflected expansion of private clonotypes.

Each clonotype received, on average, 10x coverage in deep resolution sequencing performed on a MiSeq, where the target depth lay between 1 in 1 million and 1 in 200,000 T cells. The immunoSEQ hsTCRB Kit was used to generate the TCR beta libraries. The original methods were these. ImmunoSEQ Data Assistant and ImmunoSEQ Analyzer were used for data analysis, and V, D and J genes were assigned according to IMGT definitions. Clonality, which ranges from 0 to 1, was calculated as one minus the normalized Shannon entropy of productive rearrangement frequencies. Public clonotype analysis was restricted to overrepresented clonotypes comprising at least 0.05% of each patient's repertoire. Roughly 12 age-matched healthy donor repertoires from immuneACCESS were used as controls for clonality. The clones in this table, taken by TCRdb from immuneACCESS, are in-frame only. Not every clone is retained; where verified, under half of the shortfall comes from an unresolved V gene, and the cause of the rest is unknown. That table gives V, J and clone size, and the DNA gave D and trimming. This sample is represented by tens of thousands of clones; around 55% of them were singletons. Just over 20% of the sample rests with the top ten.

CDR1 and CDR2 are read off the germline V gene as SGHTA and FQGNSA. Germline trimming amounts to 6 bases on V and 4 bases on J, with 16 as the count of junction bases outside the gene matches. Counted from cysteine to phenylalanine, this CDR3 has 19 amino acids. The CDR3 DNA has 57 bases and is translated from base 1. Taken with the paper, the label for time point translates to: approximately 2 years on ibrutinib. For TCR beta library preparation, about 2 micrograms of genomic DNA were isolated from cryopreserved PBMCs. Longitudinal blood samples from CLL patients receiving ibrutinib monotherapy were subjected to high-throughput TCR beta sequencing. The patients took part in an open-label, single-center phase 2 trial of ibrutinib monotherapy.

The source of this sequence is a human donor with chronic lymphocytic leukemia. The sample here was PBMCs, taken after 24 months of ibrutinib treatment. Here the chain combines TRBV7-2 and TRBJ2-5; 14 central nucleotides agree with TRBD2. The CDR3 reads CASSDPWTSGGPMGETQYF. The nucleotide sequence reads TGTGCCAGCAGTGACCCTTGGACTAGCGGGGGGCCGATGGGAGAGACCCAGTACTTC.